This T cell receptor beta chain stems from a study of siplizumab effects on memory and regulatory T cells. As regards this clone: Its antigen is unidentified.

Study findings and constraints: The alloresponse seemed to draw substantially on naive T cells, which appeared more diverse than memory cells.

V lost 4 bases and J lost 7; bases outside the gene matches: 12. The length of the CDR3 is 17 residues. Germline V gene lookup returns CDR1 SGHRS and CDR2 YFSETQ. Assayed TCR templates numbered about 10^5 for each sample. TCRdb's table, derived via immunoSEQ multiplex PCR, lists solely in-frame clones and lacks some. The sample lists just over 60,000 clones; 79% were seen once. Specimen: memory CD4+ T cells sorted from blood. This chain uses TRBV5-1 with TRBJ2-7; 15 positions agree with TRBD2. The receptor was isolated from a human donor in good health. The CDR3 region is CASSHSGTSGGSTEQYF. CDR3 in DNA: TGCGCCAGCAGCCACAGTGGGACTAGCGGGGGGTCGACTGAGCAGTACTTC.